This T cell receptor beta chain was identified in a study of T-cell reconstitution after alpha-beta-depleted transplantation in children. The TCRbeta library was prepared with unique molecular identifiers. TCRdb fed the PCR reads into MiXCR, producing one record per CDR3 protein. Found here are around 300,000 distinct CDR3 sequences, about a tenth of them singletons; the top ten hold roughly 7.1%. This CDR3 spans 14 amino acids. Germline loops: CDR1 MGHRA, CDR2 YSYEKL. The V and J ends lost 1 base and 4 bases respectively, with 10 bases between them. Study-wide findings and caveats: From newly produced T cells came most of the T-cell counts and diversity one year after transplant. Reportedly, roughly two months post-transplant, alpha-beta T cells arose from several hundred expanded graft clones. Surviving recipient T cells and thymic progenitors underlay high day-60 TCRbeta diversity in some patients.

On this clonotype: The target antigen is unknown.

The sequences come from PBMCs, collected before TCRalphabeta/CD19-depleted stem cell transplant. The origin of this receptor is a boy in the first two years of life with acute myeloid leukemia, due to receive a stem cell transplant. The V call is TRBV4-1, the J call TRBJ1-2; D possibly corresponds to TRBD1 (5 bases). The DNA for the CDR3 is TGCGCCAGCAGCCAAGGTCAGGGTGGCTATGGCTACACCTTC. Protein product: CASSQGQGGYGYTF.